This TCR beta chain was identified in a study of shared clonotypes between healthy human individuals. Study-wide findings and caveats: Naive CD4 clonotypes overlapped across a handful of donors at around 5%. Researchers found naive subsets generally carried larger estimated richness than memory subsets.

Details on this clone: Its antigen is undetermined.

Each sample came from a Caucasian adult donor living in Nashville, Tennessee. Splitting the CD4+ cells yielded a CD45RA+ naive subset and a CD45RA-negative memory subset. Generated by immunoSEQ multiplex PCR, the TCRdb table keeps only in-frame clones and is missing some. The data show about 1.1 million clones, about 80% seen once. CDR3 size: 15 residues. Germline V CDR1 and CDR2: MDHEN, SYDVKM. V was shortened by 2 bases and J by 0 bases, with 10 bases between the two germline ends. The rearrangement links TRBV28 to TRBJ1-1, with D tentatively TRBD1 (5 bases). The clonotype was recovered from a man younger than 35 in good health. Some clones in this sample may be carry-over from other donors' samples. Specimen: memory CD4+ T cells from PBMCs. Subset of the sample: CD45RA-negative fraction. The DNA for the CDR3 is TGTGCCAGCAGTTTACCGGACAATTTGAACACTGAAGCTTTCTTT. Translated: CASSLPDNLNTEAFF.